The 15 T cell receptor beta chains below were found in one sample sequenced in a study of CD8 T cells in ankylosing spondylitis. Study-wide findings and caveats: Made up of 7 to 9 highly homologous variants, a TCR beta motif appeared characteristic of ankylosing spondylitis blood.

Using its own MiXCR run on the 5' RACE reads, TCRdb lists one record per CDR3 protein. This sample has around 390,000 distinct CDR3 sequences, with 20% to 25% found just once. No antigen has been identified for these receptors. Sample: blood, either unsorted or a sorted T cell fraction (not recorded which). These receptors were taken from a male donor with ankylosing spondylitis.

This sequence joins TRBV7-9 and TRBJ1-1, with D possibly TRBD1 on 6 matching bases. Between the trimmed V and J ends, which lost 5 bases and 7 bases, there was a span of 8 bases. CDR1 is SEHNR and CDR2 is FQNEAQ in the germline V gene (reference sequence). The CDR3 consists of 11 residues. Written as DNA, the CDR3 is TGTGCCAGCAGCCTGACAGGTGAAGCTTTCTTT. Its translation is CASSLTGEAFF.

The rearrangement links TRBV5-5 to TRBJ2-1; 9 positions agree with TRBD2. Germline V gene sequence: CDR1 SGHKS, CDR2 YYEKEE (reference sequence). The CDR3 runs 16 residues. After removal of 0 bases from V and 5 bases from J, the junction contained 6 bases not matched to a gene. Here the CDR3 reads CASSLVAGGPNNEQFF. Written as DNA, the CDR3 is TGTGCCAGCAGCTTGGTTGCGGGAGGGCCAAACAATGAGCAGTTCTTC.

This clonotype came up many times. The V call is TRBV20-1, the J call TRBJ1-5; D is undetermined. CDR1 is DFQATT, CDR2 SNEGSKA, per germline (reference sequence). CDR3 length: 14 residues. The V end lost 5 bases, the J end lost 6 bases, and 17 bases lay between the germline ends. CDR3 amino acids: CSAFPLRAGQPQHF. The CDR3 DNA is TGCAGTGCTTTCCCCTTAAGGGCGGGTCAGCCCCAGCATTTT.

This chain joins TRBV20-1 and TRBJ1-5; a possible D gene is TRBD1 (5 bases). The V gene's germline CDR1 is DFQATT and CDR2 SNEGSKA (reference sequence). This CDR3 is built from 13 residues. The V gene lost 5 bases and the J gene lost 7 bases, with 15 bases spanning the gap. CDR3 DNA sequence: TGCAGTGCTCAGGGCCCGTCGGGCCAGCCCCAGCATTTT. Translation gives CSAQGPSGQPQHF.

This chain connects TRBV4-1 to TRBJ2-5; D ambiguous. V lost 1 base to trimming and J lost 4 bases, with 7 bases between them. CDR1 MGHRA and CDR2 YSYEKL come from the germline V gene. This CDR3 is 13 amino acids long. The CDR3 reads CASSQGPLETQYF. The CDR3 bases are TGCGCCAGCAGCCAAGGACCCCTAGAGACCCAGTACTTC.

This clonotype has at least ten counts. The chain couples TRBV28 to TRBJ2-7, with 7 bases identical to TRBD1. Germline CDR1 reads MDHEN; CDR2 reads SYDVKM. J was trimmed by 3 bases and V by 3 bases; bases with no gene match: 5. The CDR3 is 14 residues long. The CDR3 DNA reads TGTGCCAGCAGTTTTCTGGCAGGGGGCTACGAGCAGTACTTC. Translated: CASSFLAGGYEQYF. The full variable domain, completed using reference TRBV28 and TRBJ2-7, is DVKVTQSSRYLVKRTGEKVFLECVQDMDHENMFWYRQDPGLGLRLIYFSYDVKMKEKGDIPEGYSVSREKKERFSLILESASTNQTSMYLCASSFLAGGYEQYFGPGTRLTVT.

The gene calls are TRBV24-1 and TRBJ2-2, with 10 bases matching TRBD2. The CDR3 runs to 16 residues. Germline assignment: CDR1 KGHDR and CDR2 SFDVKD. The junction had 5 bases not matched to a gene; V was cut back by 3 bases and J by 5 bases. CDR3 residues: CATSDGLAGVTGELFF. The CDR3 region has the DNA TGTGCCACCAGTGATGGGCTAGCGGGAGTAACCGGGGAGCTGTTTTTT.

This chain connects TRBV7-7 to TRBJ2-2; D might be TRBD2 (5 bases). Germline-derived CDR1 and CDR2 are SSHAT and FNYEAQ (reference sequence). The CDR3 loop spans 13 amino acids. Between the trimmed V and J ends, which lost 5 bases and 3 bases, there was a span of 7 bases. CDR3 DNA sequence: TGTGCCAGCAGCATCGGGGACACCGGGGAGCTGTTTTTT. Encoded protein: CASSIGDTGELFF.

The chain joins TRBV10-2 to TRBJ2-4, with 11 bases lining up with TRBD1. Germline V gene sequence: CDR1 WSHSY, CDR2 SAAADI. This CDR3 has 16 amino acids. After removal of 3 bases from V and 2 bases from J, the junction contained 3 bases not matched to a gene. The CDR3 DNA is TGCGCCAGCAGTGACTGGACAGGGGGCTCCAAAAACATTCAGTACTTC. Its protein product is CASSDWTGGSKNIQYF.

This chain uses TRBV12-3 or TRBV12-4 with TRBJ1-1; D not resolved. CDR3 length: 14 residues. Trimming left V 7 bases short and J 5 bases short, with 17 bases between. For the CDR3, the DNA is TGTGCCAGCATAGGCCGGATCGGGGAAACTGAAGCTTTCTTT. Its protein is CASIGRIGETEAFF.

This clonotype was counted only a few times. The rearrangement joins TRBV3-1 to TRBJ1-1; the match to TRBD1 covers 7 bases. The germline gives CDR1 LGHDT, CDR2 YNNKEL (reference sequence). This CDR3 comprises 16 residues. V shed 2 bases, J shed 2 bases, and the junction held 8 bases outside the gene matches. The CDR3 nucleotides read TGTGCCAGCAGCCAATCCACCGGGACAGCAAACACTGAAGCTTTCTTT. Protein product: CASSQSTGTANTEAFF.

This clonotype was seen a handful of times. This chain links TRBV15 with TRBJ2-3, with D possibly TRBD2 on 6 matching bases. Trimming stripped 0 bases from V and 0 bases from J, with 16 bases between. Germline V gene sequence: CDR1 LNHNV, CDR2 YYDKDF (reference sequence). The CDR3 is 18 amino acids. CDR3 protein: CATSRDGSGPSSTDTQYF. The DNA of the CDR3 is TGTGCCACCAGCAGAGACGGGAGCGGGCCCTCTAGCACAGATACGCAGTATTTT.

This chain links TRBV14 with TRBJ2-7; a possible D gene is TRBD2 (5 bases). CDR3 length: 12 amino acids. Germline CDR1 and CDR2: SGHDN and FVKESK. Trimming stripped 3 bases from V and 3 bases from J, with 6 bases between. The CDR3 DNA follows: TGTGCCAGCAGCCACACTAGCTACGAGCAGTACTTC. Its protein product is CASSHTSYEQYF.

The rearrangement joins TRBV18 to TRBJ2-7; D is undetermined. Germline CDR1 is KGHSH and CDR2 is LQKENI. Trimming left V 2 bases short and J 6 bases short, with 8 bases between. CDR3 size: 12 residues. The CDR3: CASSPGDSEQYF. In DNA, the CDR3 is TGTGCCAGCTCACCAGGGGATTCCGAGCAGTACTTC.

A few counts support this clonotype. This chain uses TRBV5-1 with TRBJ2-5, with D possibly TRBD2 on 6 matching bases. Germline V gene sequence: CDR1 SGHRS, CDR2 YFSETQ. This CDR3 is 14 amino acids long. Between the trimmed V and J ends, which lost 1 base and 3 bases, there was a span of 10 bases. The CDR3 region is CASSLLSGEETQYF. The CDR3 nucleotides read TGCGCCAGCAGCTTGTTGTCGGGAGAAGAGACCCAGTACTTC. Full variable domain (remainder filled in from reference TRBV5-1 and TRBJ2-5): KAGVTQTPRYLIKTRGQQVTLSCSPISGHRSVSWYQQTPGQGLQFLFEYFSETQRNKGNFPGRFSGRQFSNSRSEMNVSTLELGDSALYLCASSLLSGEETQYFGPGTRLLVL.